This T cell receptor (beta chain) comes out of a study of post-analysis software for immune sequencing data. Study summary: Included among the disease courses, which were recorded for the cohort, were relapsing-remitting, secondary progressive and progressive-relapsing multiple sclerosis. Study conclusions and caveats: The study found significantly lower normalized Chao1 diversity in multiple sclerosis patients than in controls. Comparison of patients with controls showed a handful of TRBV segments more frequent in patients, TRBV5-6, TRBV5-1 and TRBV20-1 among them. Samples prepared in the same batch strongly co-clustered by F measure.

The CDR3 runs to 13 residues. Germline V lookup: CDR1 SGHRS, CDR2 YFSETQ. With 4 bases removed from V and 3 bases from J, the gap between germline ends came to 7 bases. On this clonotype itself: Its antigen is as yet unknown.

Each TCR beta cDNA library carried unique molecular identifiers. Between about 1 and 11 million T cells gave rise to 500,000 to 600,000 cDNA molecules. In TCRdb, the PCR reads were re-called with MiXCR into one record per CDR3 protein. The sample carries hundreds of thousands of distinct CDR3 sequences, around 50% recorded once. The sequencing sample was made of blood. The V gene is TRBV5-1, the J gene TRBJ2-2; D call uncertain. The TCR comes from a girl under 18 with multiple sclerosis. CDR3 region: CASSGRDTGELFF. The CDR3 nucleotides read TGCGCCAGCAGCGGAAGGGACACCGGGGAGCTGTTTTTT. The entire variable domain, with the rest obtained from reference TRBV5-1 and TRBJ2-2, is as follows: KAGVTQTPRYLIKTRGQQVTLSCSPISGHRSVSWYQQTPGQGLQFLFEYFSETQRNKGNFPGRFSGRQFSNSRSEMNVSTLELGDSALYLCASSGRDTGELFFGEGSRLTVL.